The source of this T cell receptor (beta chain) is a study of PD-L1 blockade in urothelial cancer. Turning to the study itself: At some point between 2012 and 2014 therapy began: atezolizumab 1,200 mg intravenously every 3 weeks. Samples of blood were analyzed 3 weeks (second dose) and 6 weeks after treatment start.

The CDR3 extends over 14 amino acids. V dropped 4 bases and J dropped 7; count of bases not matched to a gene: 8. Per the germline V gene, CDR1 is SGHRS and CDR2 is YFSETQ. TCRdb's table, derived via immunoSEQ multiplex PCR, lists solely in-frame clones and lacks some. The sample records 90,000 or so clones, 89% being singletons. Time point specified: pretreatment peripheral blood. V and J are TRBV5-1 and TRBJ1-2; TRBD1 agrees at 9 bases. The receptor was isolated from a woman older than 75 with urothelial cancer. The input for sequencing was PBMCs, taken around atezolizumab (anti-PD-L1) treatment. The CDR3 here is CASSIGQGTAGYTF. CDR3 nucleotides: TGCGCCAGCAGCATAGGACAGGGGACTGCTGGCTACACCTTC.